This T cell receptor beta chain was profiled in a study of response to subunit inactivated influenza vaccine. Study-level points and caveats: A suggestion made by the authors is that each seasonal influenza vaccination recruits few new T cells.

As concerns this clonotype: Its target is not known.

CDR3 length equals 15 residues. In germline, CDR1 is LGHNA, CDR2 YNFKEQ. Between the trimmed V and J ends, which lost 3 bases and 3 bases, there was a span of 11 bases. TCRdb re-analysed the RT-PCR reads in MiXCR, keeping a single row per CDR3 protein. The data show hundreds of thousands of distinct CDR3 sequences, with 13% to 15% seen just once and 7.6% held by the top ten. The V call is TRBV4-2, the J call TRBJ2-2; D may be TRBD1 or TRBD2 (5 bases each). The sequence was obtained from a man between 45 and 60 years old who received an inactivated influenza vaccine. Here the sequenced sample was PBMCs from blood, taken 14 to 15 days before vaccination. The CDR3, as DNA: TGTGCCAGCAGCCAGTCCGGGACCTACACCGGGGAGCTGTTTTTT. This translates into CASSQSGTYTGELFF.